Reported below is one T cell receptor (beta chain). Generated by immunoSEQ multiplex PCR, the TCRdb table keeps only in-frame clones and is missing some. This table has 250,000 to 300,000 clones, roughly 87% appearing once. From germline, CDR1 is MNHEY and CDR2 SVGAGI. J gave up 7 bases and V 6 bases, and 6 bases lay outside the gene matches. The CDR3 is 13 amino acids. This record belongs to a study of blood T cell repertoires in COVID-19. The receptor was isolated from a woman between 45 and 60 years old who had recovered from COVID-19. This rearrangement joins TRBV6-5 to TRBJ1-1; 9 bases line up with TRBD1. Sample: peripheral blood. The chain's CDR3 is CASSYRGRGEAFF. The CDR3 DNA reads TGTGCCAGCAGCTACAGGGGGCGAGGTGAAGCTTTCTTT.